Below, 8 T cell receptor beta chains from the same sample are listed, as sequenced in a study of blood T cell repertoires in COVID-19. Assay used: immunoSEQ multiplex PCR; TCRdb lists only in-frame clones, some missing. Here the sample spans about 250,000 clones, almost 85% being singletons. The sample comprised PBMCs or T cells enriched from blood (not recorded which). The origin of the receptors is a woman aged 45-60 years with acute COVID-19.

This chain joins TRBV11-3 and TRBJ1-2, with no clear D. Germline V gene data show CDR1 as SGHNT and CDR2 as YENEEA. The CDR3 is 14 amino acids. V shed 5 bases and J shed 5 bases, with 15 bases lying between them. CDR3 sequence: CASSPPRVTYGYTF. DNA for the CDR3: TGTGCCAGCAGCCCCCCCCGGGTGACTTATGGCTACACCTTC. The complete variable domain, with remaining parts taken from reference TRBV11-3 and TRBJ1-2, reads EAGVVQSPRYKIIEKKQPVAFWCNPISGHNTLYWYLQNLGQGPELLIRYENEEAVDDSQLPKDRFSAERLKGVDSTLKIQPAELGDSAVYLCASSPPRVTYGYTFGSGTRLTVV.

CDR3 amino acids: CASSPQGAPVGYTF. The CDR3 bases are TGTGCCAGCTCACCCCAGGGGGCCCCTGTCGGCTACACCTTC. The chain has TRBV18 and TRBJ1-2; TRBD1 aligns across 8 bases. Germline V lookup: CDR1 KGHSH, CDR2 LQKENI. The CDR3 has 14 residues. V lost 3 bases to trimming and J lost 8 bases; unmatched junction nucleotides: 8.

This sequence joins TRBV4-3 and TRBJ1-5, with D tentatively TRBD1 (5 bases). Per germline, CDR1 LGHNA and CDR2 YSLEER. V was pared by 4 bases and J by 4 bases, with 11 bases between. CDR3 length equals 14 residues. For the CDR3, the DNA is TGCGCCAGCAGCCCCGGGGGAGGGAATCAGCCCCAGCATTTT. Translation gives CASSPGGGNQPQHF.

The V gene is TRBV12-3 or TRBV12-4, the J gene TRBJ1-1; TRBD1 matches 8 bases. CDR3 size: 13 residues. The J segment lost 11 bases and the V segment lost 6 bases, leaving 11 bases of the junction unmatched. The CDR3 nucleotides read TGTGCCAGCAGATCGACAGGGGTGGTAAACGCTTTCTTT. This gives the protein CASRSTGVVNAFF.

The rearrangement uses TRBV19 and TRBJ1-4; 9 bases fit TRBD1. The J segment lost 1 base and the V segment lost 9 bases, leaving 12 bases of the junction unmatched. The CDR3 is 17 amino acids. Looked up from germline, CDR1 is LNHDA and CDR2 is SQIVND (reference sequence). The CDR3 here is CASQGTGRKRTNEKLFF. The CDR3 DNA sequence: TGTGCCAGCCAAGGGACAGGGCGGAAGAGAACTAATGAAAAACTGTTTTTT.

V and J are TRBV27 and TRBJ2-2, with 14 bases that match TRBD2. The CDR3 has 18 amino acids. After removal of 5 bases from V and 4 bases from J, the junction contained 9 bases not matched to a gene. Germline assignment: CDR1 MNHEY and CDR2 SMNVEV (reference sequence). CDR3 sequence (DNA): TGTGCCAGCAGTCCTGGACTAGCGGGGGGACGGATCACCGGGGAGCTGTTTTTT. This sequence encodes CASSPGLAGGRITGELFF.

CDR3 sequence: CASSVSSGVGEQYF. The CDR3 nucleotides are TGTGCCAGCAGCGTCTCTAGCGGGGTAGGCGAGCAGTACTTC. This chain uses TRBV9 with TRBJ2-7; 9 bases agree with TRBD2. The CDR3 is 14 residues long. Germline lookup yields CDR1 SGDLS and CDR2 YYNGEE. V was pared by 2 bases and J by 6 bases, with 6 bases of the junction left unmatched.

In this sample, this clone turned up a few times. Here the CDR3 reads CASSQGLALDTGELFF. CDR3 coding DNA: TGTGCCAGCAGCCAGGGGCTAGCGCTTGACACCGGGGAGCTGTTTTTT. The J gene is TRBJ2-2, the V gene TRBV14, with a possible D match to TRBD2 (6 bases). The germline gives CDR1 SGHDN, CDR2 FVKESK. The CDR3 contains 16 residues. The ends were cut back, 3 bases at V and 3 bases at J, with 14 bases in the middle.